Listed below are T cell receptor beta chains from one sample, sequenced in a study of T-cell memory formation after mild COVID-19. TCRdb re-derived calls from the 5' RACE reads in MiXCR, one entry per CDR3 protein. The data contain around 80,000 distinct CDR3 sequences, around 13% of them singletons. Sequencing input: PBMCs or a T cell subset sorted from them (not recorded which). The receptors derive from a young man who had mild COVID-19 (a few samples of this study predate the infection). Cell type and time point are not known. Each CDR3 is given with its conserved first and last residue. The D gene is left open where the match is weak. For some rows the clone size is stated as once, few or many, or as a class when expanded; others skip it.

cdr3_aa,cdr3_nt,clone_size,j_call,v_call,d_call
CSVGAPGDEQFF,TGCAGTGTCGGGGCCCCCGGGGATGAGCAGTTCTTC,NA,TRBJ2-1,TRBV20-1,NA
CASSPRQGRYQETQYF,TGTGCCAGCAGTCCACGACAGGGGCGCTATCAAGAGACCCAGTACTTC,few,TRBJ2-5,TRBV6-2/TRBV6-3,TRBD1
CASSPLGTGDGTGELFF,TGCGCCAGCAGCCCTCTTGGGACCGGGGACGGCACCGGGGAGCTGTTTTTT,NA,TRBJ2-2,TRBV5-1,NA
CASKRDRDIQYF,TGTGCCAGCAAAAGGGACCGGGACATTCAGTACTTC,NA,TRBJ2-4,TRBV7-9,NA
CSVSLNTGELFF,TGCAGCGTGAGTTTAAACACCGGGGAGCTGTTTTTT,many,TRBJ2-2,TRBV29-1,NA
CATTLGPQDTQYF,TGTGCCACCACTTTGGGCCCTCAAGATACGCAGTATTTT,NA,TRBJ2-3,TRBV24-1,NA
CSALGLAGTISYEQYF,TGCAGTGCTCTTGGACTAGCGGGGACCATCTCCTACGAGCAGTACTTC,NA,TRBJ2-7,TRBV20-1,TRBD2
CASSQDFRGDRGYTF,TGCGCCAGCAGCCAAGACTTTCGGGGGGATAGGGGCTACACCTTC,NA,TRBJ1-2,TRBV4-1,NA
CSARATGGAQYNEQFF,TGCAGTGCTAGAGCGACCGGGGGCGCTCAGTACAATGAGCAGTTCTTC,few,TRBJ2-1,TRBV20-1,NA
CASSPGTQETQYF,TGTGCCAGCTCTCCCGGGACCCAAGAGACCCAGTACTTC,NA,TRBJ2-5,TRBV9,NA
CASSLTTGGREKLFF,TGTGCCAGCAGCTTAACTACAGGGGGCCGGGAAAAACTGTTTTTT,NA,TRBJ1-4,TRBV7-2,TRBD1